This passage covers 26 T cell receptor beta chains from one sample sequenced in a study of blood T cell repertoires in COVID-19. Sequenced by immunoSEQ multiplex PCR; TCRdb stores in-frame clones only, minus some. The table includes 66,000 or so clones, 70% to 90% detected once. Sequenced input: peripheral blood. These receptors came from a man in his fifties or sixties with active COVID-19.

The chain combines TRBV18 with TRBJ2-1, with 8 bases aligning to TRBD1. This CDR3 comprises 18 residues. Trimming removed 4 bases from V and 0 bases from J; junction bases left unmatched: 11. Germline-derived CDR1 and CDR2 are KGHSH and LQKENI. CDR3 in DNA: TGTGCCAGCTCACGAGGACAGGGACCGACTAGCTCCTACAATGAGCAGTTCTTC. Translated: CASSRGQGPTSSYNEQFF. Variable domain in full (rest from reference TRBV18 and TRBJ2-1): NAGVMQNPRHLVRRRGQEARLRCSPMKGHSHVYWYRQLPEEGLKFMVYLQKENIIDESGMPKERFSAEFPKEGPSILRIQQVVRGDSAAYFCASSRGQGPTSSYNEQFFGPGTRLTVL.

This chain connects TRBV18 to TRBJ2-1; D is ambiguous. The CDR3 extends over 14 amino acids. Between the trimmed V and J ends, which lost 6 bases and 0 bases, there was a span of 9 bases. The germline gives CDR1 KGHSH, CDR2 LQKENI. CDR3 nucleotide sequence: TGTGCCAGCTCCGTACAGAGCTCCTACAATGAGCAGTTCTTC. Encoded protein: CASSVQSSYNEQFF.

The V gene is TRBV5-6, the J gene TRBJ2-1, with 9 bases matching TRBD1. CDR3 length equals 15 residues. V trimming: 1 base; J trimming: 12 bases; junction bases outside the gene matches: 11. The germline CDR1 and CDR2 sequences are SGHDT and YYEEEE. CDR3 in amino acids: CASSLLGQGAGAQFF. CDR3 coding DNA: TGTGCCAGCAGCTTGTTGGGACAGGGCGCCGGGGCGCAGTTCTTC.

This clone was observed a single time. CDR3 sequence reads: CASSYSAGDWGDEQFF. CDR3 DNA: TGTGCCAGCAGTTACTCTGCGGGAGATTGGGGGGATGAGCAGTTCTTC. The chain combines TRBV6-2 or TRBV6-3 with TRBJ2-1; TRBD2 agrees at 7 bases. J lost 8 bases, V lost 0 bases, and 10 bases had no gene match. In germline, CDR1 is MNHEY, CDR2 SVGEGT. This CDR3 has 16 residues.

This chain connects TRBV29-1 to TRBJ1-1, with D hard to call. With 4 bases removed from V and 1 base from J, the gap between germline ends came to 13 bases. CDR1 is SQVTM and CDR2 is ANQGSEA in the germline V gene. The CDR3 is 14 amino acids. DNA for the CDR3: TGCAGCGTTGGAACTAGGGAGACGAACACTGAAGCTTTCTTT. Residues: CSVGTRETNTEAFF.

The chain joins TRBV7-2 to TRBJ2-7; TRBD2 might be the D (7 bases). Trimming shortened V by 0 bases and J by 9 bases, and 12 bases separated the two germline ends. The CDR3 contains 13 residues. CDR1 is SGHTA and CDR2 is FQGNSA in the germline V gene. CDR3 loop: CASSLARGLAQYV. CDR3 in DNA: TGTGCCAGCAGCTTAGCGCGGGGGCTTGCGCAGTACGTC.

Details on this clone: A junction boundary mismatches the germline segment, possibly from a read error. This rearrangement joins TRBV11-2 to TRBJ1-1; 7 bases agree with TRBD1. Germline CDR1 is SGHAT and CDR2 is FQNNGV. This CDR3 has 16 amino acids. CDR3 region: CATSYNMGQSNTEAFF. Here the CDR3 DNA reads TGTGCCACCAGCTACAATATGGGACAGTCGAACACTGAAGCTTTCTTT.

The CDR3 DNA reads as TGTGCCAGGCTGGACGGGACCTACAATGAGCAGTTCTTC. Its protein is CARLDGTYNEQFF. The genes are TRBV21-1 and TRBJ2-1; TRBD2, the table's D call, lacks a check against the DNA. TRBV21-1 counts as a pseudogene. The CDR3 loop spans 13 amino acids.

The chain joins TRBV4-1 to TRBJ2-5; TRBD2 might be the D (6 bases). Germline CDR1 and CDR2: MGHRA and YSYEKL. This CDR3 is built from 14 residues. Trimming removed 1 base at V and 1 base at J, with 7 bases between. This CDR3 is CASSQGTTQETQYF. The CDR3 DNA follows: TGCGCCAGCAGCCAAGGGACTACCCAAGAGACCCAGTACTTC.

The rearrangement uses TRBV2 and TRBJ1-4; TRBD1 matches at 7 bases. The V gene's germline CDR1 is SNHLY and CDR2 FYNNEI. The trim removed 8 bases at V and 10 bases at J, leaving 7 bases unmatched. This CDR3 spans 12 amino acids. The CDR3 nucleotides read TGTGCCAGCGCTGTTGCAGGGGGAAAACTGTTTTTT. It specifies CASAVAGGKLFF. The full variable domain, in which reference TRBV2 and TRBJ1-4 provide the parts outside the CDR3, is EPEVTQTPSHQVTQMGQEVILRCVPISNHLYFYWYRQILGQKVEFLVSFYNNEISEKSEIFDDQFSVERPDGSNFTLKIRSTKLEDSAMYFCASAVAGGKLFFGSGTQLSVL.

The V and J genes are TRBV5-4 and TRBJ2-5; TRBD1 matches at 10 bases. Germline CDR1 reads SGHNT; CDR2 reads YYREEE (reference sequence). The junction had 2 bases not matched to a gene; V was cut back by 4 bases and J by 2 bases. This CDR3 is 14 amino acids long. The CDR3 DNA is TGTGCCAGCAGCCGACAGGGGGCTCAAGAGACCCAGTACTTC. It specifies CASSRQGAQETQYF.

This chain joins TRBV6-6 and TRBJ1-2; D is possibly TRBD1 (6 bases). The CDR3 length is 14 residues. The V gene's germline CDR1 is MNHNY and CDR2 SVGAGI (reference sequence). V was clipped by 5 bases and J by 8 bases, with 18 bases between them. Written as DNA, the CDR3 is TGTGCCAGCAGTGGCAGGGGATTGGGCCACGGCTACACCTTC. Translating it yields CASSGRGLGHGYTF.

This chain links TRBV3-1 (or the pseudogene TRBV3-2) with TRBJ2-5; 13 bases are a match to TRBD2. Germline lookup yields CDR1 LGHDT and CDR2 YNNKEL (reference sequence). The CDR3 loop spans 15 amino acids. The V and J ends lost 4 bases and 4 bases, in that order; junction bases with no gene match: 3. CDR3 in DNA: TGTGCCAGCAGCCCGGGACTAGCGGGGAGAGAGACCCAGTACTTC. Translating it yields CASSPGLAGRETQYF.

The V call is TRBV5-4, the J call TRBJ1-2, with TRBD1 as a possible D gene (5 bases). Trimming shortened V by 1 base and J by 3 bases, and 10 bases separated the two germline ends. In germline, CDR1 is SGHNT, CDR2 YYREEE (reference sequence). This CDR3 region has 14 residues. CDR3 protein: CASSLSQGHYGYTF. CDR3 DNA: TGTGCCAGCAGCTTGTCTCAGGGCCACTATGGCTACACCTTC. Full variable domain (missing parts from reference TRBV5-4 and TRBJ1-2): ETGVTQSPTHLIKTRGQQVTLRCSSQSGHNTVSWYQQALGQGPQFIFQYYREEENGRGNFPPRFSGLQFPNYSSELNVNALELDDSALYLCASSLSQGHYGYTFGSGTRLTVV.

The CDR3 DNA sequence: TGTGCCACCAGCGGATGGGACAGGGGCTACGAGCAGTACTTC. Its translation is CATSGWDRGYEQYF. The V call is TRBV15, the J call TRBJ2-7, with 10 bases matching TRBD1. This CDR3 is built from 14 residues. The J segment lost 3 bases and the V segment lost 5 bases, leaving 4 bases of the junction unmatched. CDR1 is LNHNV and CDR2 is YYDKDF in the germline V gene (reference sequence). The complete variable domain, with remaining parts taken from reference TRBV15 and TRBJ2-7, reads DAMVIQNPRYQVTQFGKPVTLSCSQTLNHNVMYWYQQKSSQAPKLLFHYYDKDFNNEADTPDNFQSRRPNTSFCFLDIRSPGLGDTAMYLCATSGWDRGYEQYFGPGTRLTVT.

This CDR3 is CASSESGTGGVYGYTF. In DNA, the CDR3 is TGTGCCAGCAGTGAATCTGGGACAGGGGGCGTCTATGGCTACACCTTC. This chain uses TRBV6-1 with TRBJ1-2, with 12 positions matching TRBD1. Germline lookup yields CDR1 MNHNS and CDR2 SASEGT. After removal of 2 bases from V and 4 bases from J, the junction contained 5 bases not matched to a gene. The CDR3 has 16 residues.

CDR3 sequence: CASSAWTGGPNTEAFF. The CDR3 DNA reads as TGTGCCAGCAGTGCTTGGACAGGGGGACCGAACACTGAAGCTTTCTTT. The chain employs TRBV27 and TRBJ1-1; TRBD1 matches 10 bases. Germline V gene sequence: CDR1 MNHEY, CDR2 SMNVEV (reference sequence). This CDR3 contains 16 residues. V gave up 5 bases and J gave up 1 base; unmatched junction bases: 7.

This clone appeared a single time. The chain employs TRBV6-5 and TRBJ2-1; perhaps TRBD2 as D (5 bases). Trimming took off 8 bases at V and 9 bases at J, with 8 bases between the two ends. This CDR3 spans 10 amino acids. Germline V gene sequence: CDR1 MNHEY, CDR2 SVGAGI. CDR3 in DNA: TGTGCCAGCGGACGGGGTGAGCAGTTCTTC. Translated: CASGRGEQFF.

The V gene is TRBV7-7, the J gene TRBJ2-7, with D possibly TRBD2 on 5 matching bases. The germline V gene has CDR1 SSHAT and CDR2 FNYEAQ (reference sequence). This CDR3 has 15 amino acids. With 2 bases removed from V and 6 bases from J, the gap between germline ends came to 17 bases. CDR3 bases: TGTGCCAGCAGCTTACAGCTAGCTGTGCGGAGCGAGCAGTACGTC. Its translation is CASSLQLAVRSEQYV.

The chain uses TRBV2 and TRBJ1-4; 7 nucleotides align to TRBD1. Germline V lookup: CDR1 SNHLY, CDR2 FYNNEI. V lost 6 bases, J lost 7 bases, and 11 bases stayed unmatched. This CDR3 contains 15 residues. CDR3 sequence (DNA): TGTGCCAGCAGGGGACAGCCGGGACAGACTGAAAAACTGTTTTTT. It specifies CASRGQPGQTEKLFF.

This clone has a handful of counts. V is TRBV5-6 and J is TRBJ1-3; D gene uncertain. In germline, CDR1 is SGHDT, CDR2 YYEEEE. This CDR3 is 14 amino acids long. V shed 4 bases and J shed 0 bases, with 8 bases lying between them. CDR3 loop: CASSGGYSGNTIYF. In DNA form, the CDR3 reads TGTGCCAGCAGCGGAGGATACTCTGGAAACACCATATATTTT.

V is TRBV6-5 and J is TRBJ2-7; 9 bases map to TRBD1. V was pared by 6 bases and J by 2 bases, with 8 bases of the junction left unmatched. In germline, CDR1 is MNHEY, CDR2 SVGAGI. The CDR3 loop spans 15 amino acids. The CDR3 sequence: CASRLGGTGPYEQYV. The CDR3 region has the DNA TGTGCCAGCAGATTAGGGGGGACAGGGCCCTACGAGCAGTACGTC.

V and J are TRBV12-2 and TRBJ2-3; the DNA was not compared with TRBD2, the D call given in the table. TRBV12-2 is flagged as a pseudogene. There are 18 residues in the CDR3. This CDR3 reads CASRSTKPGLAGGDTQYF. The CDR3, as DNA: TGTGCAAGTCGCTCCACTAAACCGGGACTAGCGGGAGGAGATACGCAGTATTTT.

The CDR3 spells CASRLSQGLVEQYF. Here the CDR3 DNA reads TGTGCCAGCAGGCTATCACAGGGTTTGGTAGAGCAGTACTTC. The chain is built from TRBV6-5 and TRBJ2-7; D is possibly TRBD1 (6 bases). From germline, CDR1 is MNHEY and CDR2 SVGAGI. This CDR3 has 14 residues. V lost 6 bases to trimming and J lost 7 bases, with 19 bases between them.

This clone was counted a single time. The chain joins TRBV6-1 to TRBJ2-7, with 12 bases lining up with TRBD1. Germline-derived CDR1 and CDR2 are MNHNS and SASEGT. CDR3 length: 14 residues. The V gene end was trimmed by 3 bases and the J gene end by 6 bases; junction bases not matched to a gene: 3. CDR3 in DNA: TGTGCCAGCAGTGACGGGACAGGGGGCTTCGAGCAGTACTTC. This codes for CASSDGTGGFEQYF.

The chain has TRBV7-2 and TRBJ2-1; 7 positions match TRBD1. Germline trimming cut 5 bases from V and 3 bases from J; bases unmatched to any gene: 7. This CDR3 contains 15 residues. The germline V gene encodes CDR1 SGHTA and CDR2 FQGNSA. CDR3 amino acids: CASSVRQGYYNEQFF. The CDR3 bases are TGTGCCAGCAGCGTAAGACAGGGATACTACAATGAGCAGTTCTTC. Based on the CDR3 plus reference TRBV7-2 and TRBJ2-1, the full variable domain is GAGVSQSPSNKVTEKGKDVELRCDPISGHTALYWYRQSLGQGLEFLIYFQGNSAPDKSGLPSDRFSAERTGGSVSTLTIQRTQQEDSAVYLCASSVRQGYYNEQFFGPGTRLTVL.